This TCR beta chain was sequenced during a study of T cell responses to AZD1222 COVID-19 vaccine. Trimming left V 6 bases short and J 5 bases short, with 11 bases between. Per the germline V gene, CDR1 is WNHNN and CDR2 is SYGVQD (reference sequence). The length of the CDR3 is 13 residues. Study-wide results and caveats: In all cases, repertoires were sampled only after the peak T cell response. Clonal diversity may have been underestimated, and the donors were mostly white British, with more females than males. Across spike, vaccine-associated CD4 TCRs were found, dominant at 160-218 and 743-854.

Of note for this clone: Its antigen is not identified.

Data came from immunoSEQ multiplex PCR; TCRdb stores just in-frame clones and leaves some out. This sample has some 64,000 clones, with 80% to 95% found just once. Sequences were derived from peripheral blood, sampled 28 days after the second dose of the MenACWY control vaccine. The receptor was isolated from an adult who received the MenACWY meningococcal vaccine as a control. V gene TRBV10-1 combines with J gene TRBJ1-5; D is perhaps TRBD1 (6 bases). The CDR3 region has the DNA TGCGCCAGCAGCGGGGACATTGATCAGCCCCAGCATTTT. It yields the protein CASSGDIDQPQHF.